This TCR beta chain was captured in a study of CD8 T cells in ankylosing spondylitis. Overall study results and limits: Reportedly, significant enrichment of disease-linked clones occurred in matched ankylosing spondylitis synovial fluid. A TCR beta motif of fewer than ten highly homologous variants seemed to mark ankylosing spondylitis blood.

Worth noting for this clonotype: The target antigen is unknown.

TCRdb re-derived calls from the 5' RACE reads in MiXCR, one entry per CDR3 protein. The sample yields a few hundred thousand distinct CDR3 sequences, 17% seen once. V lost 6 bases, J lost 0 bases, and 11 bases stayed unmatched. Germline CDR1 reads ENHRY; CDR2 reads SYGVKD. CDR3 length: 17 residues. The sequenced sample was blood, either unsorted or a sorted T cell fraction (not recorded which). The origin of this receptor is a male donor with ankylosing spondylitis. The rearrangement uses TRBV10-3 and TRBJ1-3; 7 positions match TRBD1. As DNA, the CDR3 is TGTGCCATCAGCGGCTCCCCGGGGACAGCCTCTGGAAACACCATATATTTT. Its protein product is CAISGSPGTASGNTIYF.